What follows are 27 T cell receptor beta chains derived from one specimen sequenced in a study of T cells in Graves' hyperthyroidism and ophthalmopathy (dated by TCRdb to the late 2010s). Library construction relied on multiplex PCR. This sample was sequenced with an Illumina HiSeq 2000. The TCR beta CDR3 regions were amplified from RNA transcripts. A first-round RT-PCR of the TCR CDR3 used the HTBI primer set with the Qiagen OneStep RT-PCR kit. TCRdb trimmed the raw reads at Q25, called clones with MiXCR and kept productive beta chains. Every distinct CDR3 protein forms one entry, paired with its most common genes and DNA. Recorded for this sample are a few hundred thousand distinct CDR3 sequences; about 16% of them occurred a single time. Clones ranked in the top ten supply approximately 32% of the sample. The sample consisted of blood. These TCRs come from a woman aged 25 to 39 with Graves' hyperthyroidism.

CDR3 loop: CASSVGTLAGEGNEQFF. CDR3 bases: TGTGCCAGCAGCGTAGGGACGCTAGCGGGAGAGGGCAATGAGCAGTTCTTC. The chain carries TRBV9 and TRBJ2-1; TRBD2 matches 10 bases. The CDR3 covers 17 residues. CDR1 SGDLS and CDR2 YYNGEE come from the germline V gene. The junction had 9 bases not matched to a gene; V was cut back by 0 bases and J by 6 bases.

This clonotype has a handful of counts. The chain uses TRBV5-4 and TRBJ2-7; D perhaps matches TRBD1 (6 bases). Looked up from germline, CDR1 is SGHNT and CDR2 is YYREEE (reference sequence). This CDR3 comprises 14 residues. V was clipped by 2 bases and J by 0 bases, with 9 bases between them. The CDR3 DNA reads TGTGCCAGCAGCTTAGGGGACAACTCCTACGAGCAGTACTTC. It encodes CASSLGDNSYEQYF.

The sample holds many counts of this clonotype. This chain links TRBV6-2 or TRBV6-3 with TRBJ1-4, with 8 bases identical to TRBD1. Per the germline V gene, CDR1 is MNHEY and CDR2 is SVGEGT. The trim removed 0 bases at V and 2 bases at J, leaving 17 bases unmatched. This CDR3 is built from 21 residues. The CDR3 DNA sequence: TGTGCCAGCAGTTACTCGAATTTCTTGATTCGACAGGGGTGGACTAATGAAAAACTGTTTTTT. Residues: CASSYSNFLIRQGWTNEKLFF.

The J gene is TRBJ1-2, the V gene TRBV29-1; weak D call: TRBD1 (5 bases). This CDR3 is 12 amino acids long. The germline gives CDR1 SQVTM, CDR2 ANQGSEA. Trimming removed 6 bases at V and 4 bases at J, with 12 bases between. As DNA, the CDR3 is TGCAGCGTAAACCCGGGACCCTATGGCTACACCTTC. Translating gives CSVNPGPYGYTF. Full variable domain (remainder filled in from reference TRBV29-1 and TRBJ1-2): SAVISQKPSRDICQRGTSLTIQCQVDSQVTMMFWYRQQPGQSLTLIATANQGSEATYESGFVIDKFPISRPNLTFSTLTVSNMSPEDSSIYLCSVNPGPYGYTFGSGTRLTVV.

This clonotype has a count of ten or more. CDR3: CASSSEPAGGNTEAFF. Here the CDR3 DNA reads TGCGCCAGCAGCTCGGAACCGGCAGGGGGGAACACTGAAGCTTTCTTT. The gene calls are TRBV5-1 and TRBJ1-1, with 7 bases that match TRBD1. Germline V gene data show CDR1 as SGHRS and CDR2 as YFSETQ. This CDR3 comprises 16 residues. V shed 3 bases, J shed 1 base, and the junction held 9 bases outside the gene matches. The full variable domain, completed using reference TRBV5-1 and TRBJ1-1, is KAGVTQTPRYLIKTRGQQVTLSCSPISGHRSVSWYQQTPGQGLQFLFEYFSETQRNKGNFPGRFSGRQFSNSRSEMNVSTLELGDSALYLCASSSEPAGGNTEAFFGQGTRLTVV.

Many counts were recorded for this clonotype. This chain joins TRBV30 and TRBJ1-4, with 7 bases matching TRBD1. CDR1 is GTSNPN, CDR2 SVGIG, per germline (reference sequence). With 2 bases clipped from V and 10 bases from J, the junction kept 13 bases outside the gene matches. The CDR3 runs to 15 residues. The CDR3 reads CAWSPQGRGLGKLFF. CDR3 DNA sequence: TGTGCCTGGAGTCCACAGGGGCGCGGTTTGGGAAAACTGTTTTTT.

Many counts were recorded for this clonotype. This chain uses TRBV24-1 with TRBJ1-5; D gene unclear. Germline CDR1 KGHDR, CDR2 SFDVKD. The CDR3 extends over 11 amino acids. The V end was cut by 9 bases, the J end by 5 bases, with 7 bases between. As DNA, the CDR3 is TGTGCCACCGGTATTGATCAGCCCCAGCATTTT. Translation gives CATGIDQPQHF.

This clonotype showed up many times. V and J are TRBV20-1 and TRBJ2-7; TRBD1 or TRBD2 may be the D gene (5 bases each). Germline CDR1 and CDR2: DFQATT and SNEGSKA (reference sequence). Trimming shortened V by 1 base and J by 2 bases, and 18 bases separated the two germline ends. This CDR3 is built from 16 residues. The CDR3 spells CSARVSVAQGAYEQYF. DNA for the CDR3: TGCAGTGCTAGAGTTTCTGTCGCTCAGGGAGCCTACGAGCAGTACTTC.

This clonotype was seen a few times. The chain couples TRBV29-1 to TRBJ2-1; D gene uncertain. Germline V gene data show CDR1 as SQVTM and CDR2 as ANQGSEA. The CDR3 sequence is 12 residues long. Trimming shortened V by 3 bases and J by 9 bases, and 12 bases separated the two germline ends. The CDR3 loop is CSVEWERIEQFF. The CDR3 DNA sequence: TGCAGCGTTGAGTGGGAAAGAATTGAGCAGTTCTTC.

This clonotype was picked up a small number of times. The genes are TRBV6-1 and TRBJ2-2; 11 nucleotides line up with TRBD2. Germline V lookup: CDR1 MNHNS, CDR2 SASEGT. J was trimmed by 4 bases and V by 5 bases; bases with no gene match: 9. This CDR3 has 17 amino acids. The CDR3: CASSLPGLAEPTGELFF. CDR3 coding DNA: TGTGCCAGCAGTCTGCCGGGACTAGCGGAACCCACCGGGGAGCTGTTTTTT.

This clonotype was counted many times. The chain carries TRBV30 and TRBJ1-1; D might be TRBD1 (5 bases). This CDR3 spans 14 amino acids. Germline lookup yields CDR1 GTSNPN and CDR2 SVGIG (reference sequence). CDR3 loop: CAQRGRGGNTEAFF. CDR3 DNA sequence: TGTGCTCAACGCGGTCGGGGGGGGAACACTGAAGCTTTCTTT.

This clonotype occurred many times. This chain links TRBV6-1 with TRBJ2-3; D might be TRBD2 (5 bases). CDR1 and CDR2 from the germline V gene are MNHNS and SASEGT. This CDR3 is built from 14 residues. Deletions cut 6 bases from V and 1 base from J, with 11 bases between. The chain's CDR3 is CASRRDGGTDTQYF. The CDR3 region has the DNA TGTGCCAGCAGGAGGGATGGGGGCACAGATACGCAGTATTTT.

Many counts were recorded for this clonotype. The rearrangement uses TRBV30 and TRBJ2-7; D not resolved. Germline V gives CDR1 GTSNPN, CDR2 SVGIG (reference sequence). V was cut by 1 base and J by 2 bases, with 9 bases left in between. The CDR3 contains 13 residues. CDR3 sequence reads: CAWSAQPTYEQYF. DNA of the CDR3: TGTGCCTGGAGTGCCCAACCGACCTACGAGCAGTACTTC. The full variable domain, its missing parts supplied by reference TRBV30 and TRBJ2-7, is SQTIHQWPATLVQPVGSPLSLECTVEGTSNPNLYWYRQAAGRGLQLLFYSVGIGQISSEVPQNLSASRPQDRQFILSSKKLLLSDSGFYLCAWSAQPTYEQYFGPGTRLTVT.

The rearrangement links TRBV6-1 to TRBJ1-5, with D unresolved. Per germline, CDR1 MNHNS and CDR2 SASEGT. The V gene lost 3 bases and the J gene lost 3 bases, with 12 bases spanning the gap. This CDR3 is 15 amino acids long. The CDR3 region is CASSETLGNNQPQHF. As DNA, the CDR3 is TGTGCCAGCAGTGAGACGTTGGGGAACAATCAGCCCCAGCATTTT.

This clonotype appeared many times. The rearrangement joins TRBV6-1 to TRBJ2-2; 14 bases align to TRBD2. In germline, CDR1 is MNHNS, CDR2 SASEGT. The CDR3 is 22 residues long. V lost 0 bases to trimming and J lost 6 bases; unmatched junction nucleotides: 18. In nucleotides, the CDR3 is TGTGCCAGCAGTGAAGCGCTTCAGACTAGCGGGAGGGCCGTTCCTTGGGCCGGGGAGCTGTTTTTT. Translated: CASSEALQTSGRAVPWAGELFF.

The CDR3 DNA follows: TGTGCCAGCAGCACTAGCGGCACTAGCACAGATACGCAGTATTTT. Protein sequence: CASSTSGTSTDTQYF. The chain is built from TRBV7-2 and TRBJ2-3; 8 bases are a match to TRBD2. This CDR3 spans 15 amino acids. V shed 5 bases and J 0 bases; nucleotides not matched to a gene: 4. Germline V gene lookup returns CDR1 SGHTA and CDR2 FQGNSA.

The table lists this clonotype with a few counts. V gene TRBV10-3 combines with J gene TRBJ1-2; no clear D. Per germline, CDR1 ENHRY and CDR2 SYGVKD. Trimming pared 4 bases from V and 7 bases from J, leaving 13 bases between. There are 13 residues in the CDR3. The DNA of the CDR3 is TGTGCCATCAGTGCCGCTGGCGAGGGTGGCTACACCTTC. The encoded protein is CAISAAGEGGYTF.

In its sample, this clonotype was seen many times. The J gene is TRBJ2-1, the V gene TRBV29-1; 13 nucleotides match TRBD2. The ends lost 3 bases at V and 8 bases at J; junction bases unmatched: 4. Germline loops: CDR1 SQVTM, CDR2 ANQGSEA. The CDR3 sequence is 14 residues long. The CDR3 DNA sequence: TGCAGCGTTGAGGGACTAGCGGGAAGGGATGAGCAGTTCTTC. Its protein product is CSVEGLAGRDEQFF.

This clonotype was recorded many times. One junction end does not reproduce the germline sequence, and a read error may be involved. V and J are TRBV7-2 and TRBJ2-1; 8 bases are shared with TRBD2. Germline lookup yields CDR1 SGHTA and CDR2 FQGNSA. The CDR3 has 14 residues. CDR3: CASSIAGTYNEQFF. The DNA for the CDR3 is TGTGCCAGCAGCATAGCGGGAACGTACAATGAGCAGTTCTTC.

The J gene is TRBJ1-4, the V gene TRBV2, with TRBD1 identical over 8 bases. Germline CDR1 is SNHLY and CDR2 is FYNNEI. The CDR3 sequence is 15 residues long. V was pared by 1 base and J by 8 bases, with 6 bases of the junction left unmatched. The CDR3, as DNA: TGTGCCAGCAGTGAAGTAGGACAGGGAAGAGAAAAACTGTTTTTT. Translating gives CASSEVGQGREKLFF.

This clonotype has a count of ten or more. The J gene is TRBJ1-2, the V gene TRBV30; D gene unclear. Trimming stripped 2 bases from V and 0 bases from J, with 22 bases between. The CDR3 consists of 18 residues. From germline, CDR1 is GTSNPN and CDR2 SVGIG (reference sequence). CDR3: CAWSYYVALDYSNYGYTF. The CDR3 bases are TGTGCCTGGAGTTATTATGTGGCTCTTGACTACTCTAACTATGGCTACACCTTC.

This clonotype has ten or more counts. The chain is built from TRBV3-1 and TRBJ1-6, with D unclear. The CDR3 spans 15 residues. With 1 base removed from V and 3 bases from J, the gap between germline ends came to 7 bases. Germline V gene lookup returns CDR1 LGHDT and CDR2 YNNKEL (reference sequence). CDR3 residues: CASSQGADYNSPLHF. The CDR3 nucleotides are TGTGCCAGCAGCCAAGGGGCAGACTATAATTCACCCCTCCACTTT. The full variable domain, rest sourced from reference TRBV3-1 and TRBJ1-6, is DTAVSQTPKYLVTQMGNDKSIKCEQNLGHDTMYWYKQDSKKFLKIMFSYNNKELIINETVPNRFSPKSPDKAHLNLHINSLELGDSAVYFCASSQGADYNSPLHFGNGTRLTVT.

This clonotype showed up many times. The rearrangement uses TRBV12-3 or TRBV12-4 and TRBJ1-1; 8 nucleotides align to TRBD1. The CDR3 consists of 15 residues. The junction had 12 bases not matched to a gene; V was cut back by 6 bases and J by 6 bases. CDR3 amino acids: CASSRGTGGMAEAFF. CDR3 nucleotide sequence: TGTGCCAGCAGCCGAGGCACAGGGGGAATGGCTGAAGCTTTCTTT.

This clonotype was picked up many times. V is TRBV27 and J is TRBJ2-5; D assignment may be TRBD1 or TRBD2 (5 bases each). This CDR3 comprises 15 residues. The germline V gene encodes CDR1 MNHEY and CDR2 SMNVEV (reference sequence). Trimming pared 6 bases from V and 1 base from J, leaving 15 bases between. CDR3 region: CASRALGVSQETQYF. The CDR3 DNA is TGTGCCAGCAGAGCCCTGGGGGTGAGCCAAGAGACCCAGTACTTC.

This clonotype was counted between two and nine times. The V call is TRBV10-1, the J call TRBJ1-2, with D unresolved. V was pared by 3 bases and J by 8 bases, with 22 bases between. There are 16 residues in the CDR3. The germline gives CDR1 WNHNN, CDR2 SYGVQD (reference sequence). CDR3 sequence: CASSEGYGERARGYTF. In DNA, the CDR3 is TGCGCCAGCAGTGAAGGGTACGGGGAACGCGCAAGGGGCTACACCTTC.

This clonotype was seen many times. The genes are TRBV2 and TRBJ1-6, with D tentatively TRBD1 (5 bases). This CDR3 is built from 14 residues. From germline, CDR1 is SNHLY and CDR2 FYNNEI. Deletions cut 2 bases from V and 5 bases from J, with 7 bases between. CDR3: CASSESGNNSPLHF. The CDR3 DNA reads TGTGCCAGCAGTGAATCAGGGAATAATTCACCCCTCCACTTT.

This clonotype was picked up a small number of times. The chain joins TRBV2 to TRBJ2-1; 8 bases are a match to TRBD2. Unmatched junction bases numbered 6, after V lost 6 bases and J lost 2 bases. There are 15 residues in the CDR3. CDR1 SNHLY and CDR2 FYNNEI come from the germline V gene. The CDR3 loop reads CASRDGLAAYNEQFF. The CDR3, as DNA: TGTGCCAGCAGGGATGGACTAGCAGCCTACAATGAGCAGTTCTTC.